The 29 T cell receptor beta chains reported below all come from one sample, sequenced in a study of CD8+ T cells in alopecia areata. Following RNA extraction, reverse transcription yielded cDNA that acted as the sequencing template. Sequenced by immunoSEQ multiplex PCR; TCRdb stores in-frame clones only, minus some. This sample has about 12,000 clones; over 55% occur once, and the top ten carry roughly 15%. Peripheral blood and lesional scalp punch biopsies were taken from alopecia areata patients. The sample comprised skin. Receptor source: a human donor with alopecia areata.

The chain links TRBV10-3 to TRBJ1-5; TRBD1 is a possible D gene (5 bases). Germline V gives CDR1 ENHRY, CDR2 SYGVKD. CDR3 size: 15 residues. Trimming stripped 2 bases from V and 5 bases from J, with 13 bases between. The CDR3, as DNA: TGTGCCATCAGTGAGGACAGACTACCGTATCAGCCCCAGCATTTT. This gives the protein CAISEDRLPYQPQHF.

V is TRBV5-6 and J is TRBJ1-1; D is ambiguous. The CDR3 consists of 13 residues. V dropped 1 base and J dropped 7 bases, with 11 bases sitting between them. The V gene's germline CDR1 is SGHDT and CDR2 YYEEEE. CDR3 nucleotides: TGTGCCAGCAGCTTGTATAGTGCCGATGAAGCTTTCTTT. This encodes CASSLYSADEAFF.

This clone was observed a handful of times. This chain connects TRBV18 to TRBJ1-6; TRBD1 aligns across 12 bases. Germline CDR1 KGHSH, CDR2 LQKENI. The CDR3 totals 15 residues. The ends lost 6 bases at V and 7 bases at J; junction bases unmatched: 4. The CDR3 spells CASSGTGGLNSPLHF. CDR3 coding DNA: TGTGCCAGCTCTGGGACAGGGGGCCTAAATTCACCCCTCCACTTT.

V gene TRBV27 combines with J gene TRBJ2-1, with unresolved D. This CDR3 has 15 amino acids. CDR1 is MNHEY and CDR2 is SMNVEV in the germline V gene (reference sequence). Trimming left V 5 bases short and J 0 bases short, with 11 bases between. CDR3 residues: CASSLPGPSYNEQFF. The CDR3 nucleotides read TGTGCCAGCAGTCTGCCGGGTCCCTCCTACAATGAGCAGTTCTTC.

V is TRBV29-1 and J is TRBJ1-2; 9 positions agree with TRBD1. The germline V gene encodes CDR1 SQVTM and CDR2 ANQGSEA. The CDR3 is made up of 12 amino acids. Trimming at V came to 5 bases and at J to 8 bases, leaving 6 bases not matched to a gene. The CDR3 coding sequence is TGCAGCGTTACACAGGGGGCATTAGGCTACACCTTC. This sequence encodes CSVTQGALGYTF.

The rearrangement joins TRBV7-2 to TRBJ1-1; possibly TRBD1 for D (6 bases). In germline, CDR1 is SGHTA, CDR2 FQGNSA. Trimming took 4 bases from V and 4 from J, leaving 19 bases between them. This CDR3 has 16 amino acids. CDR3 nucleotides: TGTGCCAGCAGCTCGGGGCCCAGGGGTTCTGGCACTGAAGCTTTCTTT. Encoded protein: CASSSGPRGSGTEAFF.

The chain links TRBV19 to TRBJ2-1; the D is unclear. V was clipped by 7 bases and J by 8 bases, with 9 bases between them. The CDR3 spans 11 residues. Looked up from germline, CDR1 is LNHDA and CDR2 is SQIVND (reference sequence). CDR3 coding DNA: TGTGCCAGTAACAACTGGCATGAGCAGTTCTTC. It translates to CASNNWHEQFF.

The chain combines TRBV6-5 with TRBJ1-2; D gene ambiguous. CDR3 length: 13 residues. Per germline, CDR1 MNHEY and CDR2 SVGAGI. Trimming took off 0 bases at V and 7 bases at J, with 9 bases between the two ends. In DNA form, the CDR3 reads TGTGCCAGCAGTTACTCGAGTGCGGGTGGCTACACCTTC. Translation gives CASSYSSAGGYTF.

CDR3 nucleotide sequence: TGTGCCAGCAGTGAGTCCAGGAGCTCTGGGGCCAACGTCCTGACTTTC. It specifies CASSESRSSGANVLTF. The J gene is TRBJ2-6, the V gene TRBV25-1; no definite D call. In germline, CDR1 is MGHDK, CDR2 SYGVNS. V gave up 3 bases and J gave up 0 bases, with 9 bases separating them. The CDR3 covers 16 residues.

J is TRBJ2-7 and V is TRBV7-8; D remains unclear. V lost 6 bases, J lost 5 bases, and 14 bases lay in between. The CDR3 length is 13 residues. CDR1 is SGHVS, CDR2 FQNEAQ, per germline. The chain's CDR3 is CASSGHVLDEQYF. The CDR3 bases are TGTGCCAGCAGTGGCCACGTCCTCGACGAGCAGTACTTC.

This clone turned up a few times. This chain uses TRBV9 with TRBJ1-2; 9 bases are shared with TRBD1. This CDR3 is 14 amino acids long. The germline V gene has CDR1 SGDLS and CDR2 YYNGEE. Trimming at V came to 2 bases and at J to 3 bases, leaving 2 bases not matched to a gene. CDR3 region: CASSVRDRDYGYTF. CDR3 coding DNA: TGTGCCAGCAGCGTCCGGGACAGGGACTATGGCTACACCTTC.

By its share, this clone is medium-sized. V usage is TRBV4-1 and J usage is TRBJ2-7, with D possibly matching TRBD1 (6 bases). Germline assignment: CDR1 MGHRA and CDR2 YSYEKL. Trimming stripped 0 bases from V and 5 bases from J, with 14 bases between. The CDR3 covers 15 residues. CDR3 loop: CASSQDQGRSDEQYF. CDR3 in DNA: TGCGCCAGCAGCCAAGACCAGGGGCGTTCCGACGAGCAGTACTTC.

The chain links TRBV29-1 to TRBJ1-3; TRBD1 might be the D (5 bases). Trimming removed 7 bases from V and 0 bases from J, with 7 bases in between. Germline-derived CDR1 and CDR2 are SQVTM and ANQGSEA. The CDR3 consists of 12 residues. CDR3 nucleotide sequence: TGCAGCGGGGGGACCTCTGGAAACACCATATATTTT. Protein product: CSGGTSGNTIYF.

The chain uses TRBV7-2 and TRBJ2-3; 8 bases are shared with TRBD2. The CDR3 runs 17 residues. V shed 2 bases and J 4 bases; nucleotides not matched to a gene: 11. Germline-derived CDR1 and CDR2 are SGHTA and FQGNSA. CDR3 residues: CASSLFRGGGIADTQYF. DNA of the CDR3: TGTGCCAGCAGCTTATTCCGTGGCGGGGGGATCGCAGATACGCAGTATTTT.

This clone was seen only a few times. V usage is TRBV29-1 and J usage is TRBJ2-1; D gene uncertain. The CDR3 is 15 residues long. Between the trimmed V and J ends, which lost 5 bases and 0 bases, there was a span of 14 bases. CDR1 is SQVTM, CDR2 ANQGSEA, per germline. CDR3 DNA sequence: TGCAGCGTTCGGAAAGATCTGAGCTCCTACAATGAGCAGTTCTTC. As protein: CSVRKDLSSYNEQFF.

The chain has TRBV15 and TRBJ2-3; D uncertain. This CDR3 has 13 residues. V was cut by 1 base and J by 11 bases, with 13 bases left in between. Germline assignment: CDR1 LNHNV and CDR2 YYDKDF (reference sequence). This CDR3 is CATSRGPGEEQYF. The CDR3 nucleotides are TGTGCCACCAGCAGAGGCCCCGGAGAGGAGCAGTATTTT. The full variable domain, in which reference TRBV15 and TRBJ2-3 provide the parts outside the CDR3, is DAMVIQNPRYQVTQFGKPVTLSCSQTLNHNVMYWYQQKSSQAPKLLFHYYDKDFNNEADTPDNFQSRRPNTSFCFLDIRSPGLGDTAMYLCATSRGPGEEQYFGPGTRLTVL.

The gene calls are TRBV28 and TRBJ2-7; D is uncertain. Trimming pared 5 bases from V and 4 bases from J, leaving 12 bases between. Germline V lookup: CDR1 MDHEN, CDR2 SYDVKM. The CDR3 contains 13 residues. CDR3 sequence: CASSSFPWYEQYF. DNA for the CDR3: TGTGCCAGCAGTAGTTTTCCGTGGTACGAGCAGTACTTC.

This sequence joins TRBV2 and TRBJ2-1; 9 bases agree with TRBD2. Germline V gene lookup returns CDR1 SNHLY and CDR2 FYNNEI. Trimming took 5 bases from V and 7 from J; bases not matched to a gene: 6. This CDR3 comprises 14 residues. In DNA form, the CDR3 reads TGTGCCAGCAGTAGATTAGCGGGAGTGAATGAGCAGTTCTTC. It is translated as CASSRLAGVNEQFF.

CDR3 loop: CASSQLWSVSSYEQYF. CDR3 nucleotides: TGTGCCAGCAGCCAACTCTGGTCGGTGAGCTCCTACGAGCAGTACTTC. The chain couples TRBV4-2 to TRBJ2-7; D is unresolved. Per germline, CDR1 LGHNA and CDR2 YNFKEQ. The length of the CDR3 is 16 residues. Trimming took off 2 bases at V and 0 bases at J, with 14 bases between the two ends.

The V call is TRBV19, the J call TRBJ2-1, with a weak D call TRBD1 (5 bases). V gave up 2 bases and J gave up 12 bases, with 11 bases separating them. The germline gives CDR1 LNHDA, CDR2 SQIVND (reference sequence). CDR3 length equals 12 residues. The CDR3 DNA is TGTGCCAGTAGTATACTCCAGGGTAGGCAGTTCTTC. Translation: CASSILQGRQFF.

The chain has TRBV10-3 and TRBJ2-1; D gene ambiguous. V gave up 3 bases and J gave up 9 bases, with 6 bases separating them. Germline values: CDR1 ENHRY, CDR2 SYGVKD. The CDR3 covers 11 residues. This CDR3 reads CAISEDIEQFF. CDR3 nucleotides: TGTGCCATCAGTGAAGACATTGAGCAGTTCTTC.

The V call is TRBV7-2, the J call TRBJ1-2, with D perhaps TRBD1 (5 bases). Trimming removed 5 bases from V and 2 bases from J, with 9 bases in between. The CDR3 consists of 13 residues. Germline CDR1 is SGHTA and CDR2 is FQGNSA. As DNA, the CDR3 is TGTGCCAGCAGCGTGGACAAAAACTATGGCTACACCTTC. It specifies CASSVDKNYGYTF.

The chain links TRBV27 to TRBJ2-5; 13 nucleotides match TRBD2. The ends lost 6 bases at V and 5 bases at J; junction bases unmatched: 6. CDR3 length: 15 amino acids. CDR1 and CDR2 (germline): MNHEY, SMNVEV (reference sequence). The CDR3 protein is CASSRGLAGLETQYF. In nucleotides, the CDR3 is TGTGCCAGCAGCCGGGGACTAGCGGGATTGGAGACCCAGTACTTC.

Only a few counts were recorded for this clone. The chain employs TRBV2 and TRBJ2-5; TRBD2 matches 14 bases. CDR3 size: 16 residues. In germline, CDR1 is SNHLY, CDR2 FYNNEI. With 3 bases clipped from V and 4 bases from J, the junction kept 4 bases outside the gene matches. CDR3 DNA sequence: TGTGCCAGCAGTGATGGGACTAGCGGGGGCATAGAGACCCAGTACTTC. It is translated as CASSDGTSGGIETQYF.

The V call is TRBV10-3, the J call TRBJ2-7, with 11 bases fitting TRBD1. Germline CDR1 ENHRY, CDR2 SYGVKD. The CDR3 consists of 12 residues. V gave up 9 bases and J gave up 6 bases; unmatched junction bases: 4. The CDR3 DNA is TGTGCCATTGGACAGGGGGCTGGCGAGCAGTACTTC. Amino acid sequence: CAIGQGAGEQYF.

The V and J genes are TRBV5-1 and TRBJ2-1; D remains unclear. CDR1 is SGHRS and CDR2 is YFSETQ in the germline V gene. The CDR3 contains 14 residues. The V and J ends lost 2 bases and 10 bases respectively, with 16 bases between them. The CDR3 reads CASSLGFDGIEQFF. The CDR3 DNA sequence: TGCGCCAGCAGCTTAGGTTTCGACGGAATCGAGCAGTTCTTC.

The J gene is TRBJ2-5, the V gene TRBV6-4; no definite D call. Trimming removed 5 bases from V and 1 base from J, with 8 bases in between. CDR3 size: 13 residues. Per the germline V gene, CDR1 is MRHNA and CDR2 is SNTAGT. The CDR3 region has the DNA TGTGCCAGCAGTAGGAACAGCCAAGAGACCCAGTACTTC. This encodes CASSRNSQETQYF.

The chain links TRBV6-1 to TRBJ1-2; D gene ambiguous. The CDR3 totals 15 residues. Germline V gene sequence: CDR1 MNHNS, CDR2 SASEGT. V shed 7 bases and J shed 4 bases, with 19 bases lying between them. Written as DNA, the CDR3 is TGTGCCAGCACCCAGGACTATGGAGTTTCCTATGGCTACACCTTC. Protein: CASTQDYGVSYGYTF.

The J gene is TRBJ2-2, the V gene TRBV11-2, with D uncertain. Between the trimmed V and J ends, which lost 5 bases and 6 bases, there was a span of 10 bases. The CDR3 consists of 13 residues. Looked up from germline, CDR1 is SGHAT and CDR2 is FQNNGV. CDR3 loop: CASSVTVAGELFF. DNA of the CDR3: TGTGCCAGCAGCGTAACAGTGGCCGGGGAGCTGTTTTTT.